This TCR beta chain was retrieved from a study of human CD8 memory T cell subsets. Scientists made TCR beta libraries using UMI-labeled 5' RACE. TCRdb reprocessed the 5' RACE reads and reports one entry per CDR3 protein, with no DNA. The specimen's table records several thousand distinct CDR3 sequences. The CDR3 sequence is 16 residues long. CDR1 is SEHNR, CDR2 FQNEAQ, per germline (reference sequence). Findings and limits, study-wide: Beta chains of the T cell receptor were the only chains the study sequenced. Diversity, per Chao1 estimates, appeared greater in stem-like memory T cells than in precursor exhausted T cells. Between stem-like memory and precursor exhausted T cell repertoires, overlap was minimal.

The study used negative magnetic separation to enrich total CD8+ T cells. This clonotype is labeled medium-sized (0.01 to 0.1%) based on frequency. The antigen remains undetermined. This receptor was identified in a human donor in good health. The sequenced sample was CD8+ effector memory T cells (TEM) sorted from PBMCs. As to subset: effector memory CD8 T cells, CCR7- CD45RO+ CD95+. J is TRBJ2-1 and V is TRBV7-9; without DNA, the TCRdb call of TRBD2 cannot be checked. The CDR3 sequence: CASSPQRAGNYNEQFF.